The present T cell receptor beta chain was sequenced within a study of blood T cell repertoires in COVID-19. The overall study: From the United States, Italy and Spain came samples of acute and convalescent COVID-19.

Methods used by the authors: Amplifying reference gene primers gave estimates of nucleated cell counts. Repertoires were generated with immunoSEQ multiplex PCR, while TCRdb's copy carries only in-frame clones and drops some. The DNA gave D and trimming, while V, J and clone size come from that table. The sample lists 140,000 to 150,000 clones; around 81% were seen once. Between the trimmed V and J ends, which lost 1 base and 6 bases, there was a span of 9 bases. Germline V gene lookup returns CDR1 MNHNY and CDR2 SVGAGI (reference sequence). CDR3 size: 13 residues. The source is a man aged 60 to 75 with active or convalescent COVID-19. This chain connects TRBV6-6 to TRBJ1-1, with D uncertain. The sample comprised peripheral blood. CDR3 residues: CASSYLSVSEAFF. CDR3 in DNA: TGTGCCAGCAGTTACTTGTCGGTCTCTGAAGCTTTCTTT.